Below are 13 T cell receptor beta chains sequenced from a single sample in a study of T cell repertoires in cytomegalovirus infection. TCRdb re-called the reads with MiXCR, one entry per CDR3 protein. The repertoire holds around 300,000 distinct CDR3 sequences, 20% to 25% seen once, with about an eighth in the top ten. These receptors have no identified antigens. The material sequenced was cultured PBMCs, taken from culture after CMV antigen stimulation. Receptor source: a human donor in good health (CMV status not recorded). Some clones in this sample may be carry-over from other donors' samples.

This clonotype was seen once. V and J are TRBV20-1 and TRBJ1-1; D unclear. This CDR3 spans 14 amino acids. Trimming pared 0 bases from V and 5 bases from J, leaving 13 bases between. The germline CDR1 and CDR2 sequences are DFQATT and SNEGSKA (reference sequence). The CDR3 spells CSARDFRSSTEAFF. DNA of the CDR3: TGCAGTGCTAGAGATTTTAGGAGCTCGACTGAAGCTTTCTTT.

This clonotype appeared many times. For the CDR3, the DNA is TGTGCCAGCAGTCTAGCGGGAGCTAGAGGGGCAGATACGCAGTATTTT. Protein product: CASSLAGARGADTQYF. The chain carries TRBV11-2 and TRBJ2-3, with TRBD2 identical over 10 bases. This CDR3 region has 16 residues. V dropped 6 bases and J dropped 4; count of bases not matched to a gene: 10. Germline V CDR1 and CDR2: SGHAT, FQNNGV.

The chain carries TRBV24-1 and TRBJ2-2; tentative D call: TRBD1 (6 bases). CDR3 length: 15 residues. Germline lookup yields CDR1 KGHDR and CDR2 SFDVKD. V was shortened by 4 bases and J by 4 bases, with 12 bases between the two germline ends. In nucleotides, the CDR3 is TGTGCCACCAGTGACAGGACAGAACCCACCGGGGAGCTGTTTTTT. Its translation is CATSDRTEPTGELFF.

J is TRBJ2-3 and V is TRBV7-9; 7 bases align to TRBD2. Germline assignment: CDR1 SEHNR and CDR2 FQNEAQ (reference sequence). The J segment lost 5 bases and the V segment lost 4 bases, leaving 3 bases of the junction unmatched. The CDR3 covers 13 residues. In DNA form, the CDR3 reads TGTGCCAGCAGCTCGCCTAGCGGAGATACGCAGTATTTT. Amino acids: CASSSPSGDTQYF.

The rearrangement links TRBV6-1 to TRBJ2-1; no firm D call. This CDR3 spans 15 amino acids. CDR1 and CDR2 from the germline V gene are MNHNS and SASEGT. The V gene lost 1 base and the J gene lost 0 bases, with 7 bases spanning the gap. The CDR3 region is CASSEEQPSYNEQFF. The CDR3 nucleotides are TGTGCCAGCAGTGAAGAACAGCCCTCCTACAATGAGCAGTTCTTC.

The rearrangement links TRBV12-3 or TRBV12-4 to TRBJ1-1; no reliable D call. The CDR3 totals 14 residues. V lost 8 bases to trimming and J lost 0 bases, with 13 bases between them. The CDR3 DNA sequence: TGTGCCAGCGTCCGGTTGCCCATGAACACTGAAGCTTTCTTT. Its protein is CASVRLPMNTEAFF.

This chain joins TRBV19 and TRBJ2-3; TRBD2 aligns across 8 bases. The CDR3 is 15 residues long. CDR1 LNHDA and CDR2 SQIVND come from the germline V gene (reference sequence). V lost 11 bases to trimming and J lost 4 bases; unmatched junction nucleotides: 14. As DNA, the CDR3 is TGTGCCTGCCGAGCGGCTAGCGGGTTCTCAGATACGCAGTATTTT. Protein sequence: CACRAASGFSDTQYF.

The J gene is TRBJ1-2, the V gene TRBV20-1; perhaps TRBD1 as D (6 bases). The V end lost 5 bases, the J end lost 5 bases, and 18 bases lay between the germline ends. Germline CDR1 is DFQATT and CDR2 is SNEGSKA (reference sequence). This CDR3 is 14 amino acids long. This chain's CDR3 is CSAEGGLGIYGYTF. CDR3 bases: TGCAGTGCTGAGGGGGGACTGGGCATTTATGGCTACACCTTC.

This clonotype has just a few counts. The genes are TRBV6-1 and TRBJ1-5, with D hard to call. Germline assignment: CDR1 MNHNS and CDR2 SASEGT. This CDR3 contains 13 residues. V was shortened by 4 bases and J by 7 bases, with 11 bases between the two germline ends. Here the CDR3 DNA reads TGTGCCAGCAGTGTGGAGTCGGGGCAGCCCCAGCATTTT. Its protein is CASSVESGQPQHF.

This clonotype was seen at least ten times. The CDR3 DNA reads as TGTGCCAGCAGCCTACGCCGCCGGCAGCGACTGAACACTGAAGCTTTCTTT. Translating it yields CASSLRRRQRLNTEAFF. This sequence joins TRBV7-2 and TRBJ1-1; D is unclear. CDR3 length: 17 amino acids. With 5 bases removed from V and 0 bases from J, the gap between germline ends came to 19 bases. Germline V gene data show CDR1 as SGHTA and CDR2 as FQGNSA.

In this sample, this clonotype turned up many times. In nucleotides, the CDR3 is TGTGCCAGCAGCTTCGGCAGAAATGAAAAACTGTTTTTT. Translation: CASSFGRNEKLFF. The rearrangement uses TRBV5-6 and TRBJ1-4; D ambiguous. Trimming pared 2 bases from V and 5 bases from J, leaving 7 bases between. The length of the CDR3 is 13 residues. In germline, CDR1 is SGHDT, CDR2 YYEEEE. Drawing the rest from reference TRBV5-6 and TRBJ1-4, the complete variable domain is DAGVTQSPTHLIKTRGQQVTLRCSPKSGHDTVSWYQQALGQGPQFIFQYYEEEERQRGNFPDRFSGHQFPNYSSELNVNALLLGDSALYLCASSFGRNEKLFFGSGTQLSVL.

The chain couples TRBV24-1 to TRBJ2-1; 7 nucleotides line up with TRBD2. The CDR3 has 16 residues. The ends lost 5 bases at V and 4 bases at J; junction bases unmatched: 10. Per the germline V gene, CDR1 is KGHDR and CDR2 is SFDVKD. DNA of the CDR3: TGTGCCACCAGTGCGCGCGGGAGTTTGAATTACAATGAGCAGTTCTTC. This codes for CATSARGSLNYNEQFF.

This clonotype occurred a few times. The genes are TRBV4-1 and TRBJ2-1, with 7 bases fitting TRBD1. CDR1 MGHRA and CDR2 YSYEKL come from the germline V gene. Losses at the gene ends were 5 bases for V and 7 bases for J; bases not matched to a gene: 2. The CDR3 is 12 amino acids. CDR3 protein: CASSNRGNEQFF. DNA for the CDR3: TGCGCCAGCAGCAACAGGGGAAATGAGCAGTTCTTC.